A single sample gave rise to the 5 T cell receptor beta chains below, sequenced in a study of blood T cell repertoires in COVID-19. Data came from immunoSEQ multiplex PCR; TCRdb stores just in-frame clones and leaves some out. The profile shows just over 300,000 clones, about nine tenths of them singletons. The specimen sequenced was PBMCs or T cells enriched from blood (not recorded which). All receptors derive from a young man who had recovered from COVID-19.

This chain's CDR3 is CASSKWPLRYTYEQYF. In nucleotides, the CDR3 is TGCGCCAGCAGCAAGTGGCCTTTGCGGTATACGTACGAGCAGTACTTC. The chain couples TRBV4-1 to TRBJ2-7; D call uncertain. This CDR3 has 16 amino acids. Germline-derived CDR1 and CDR2 are MGHRA and YSYEKL. V gave up 5 bases and J gave up 4 bases, with 21 bases separating them.

V gene TRBV7-9 combines with J gene TRBJ2-3; 10 bases line up with TRBD1. Looked up from germline, CDR1 is SEHNR and CDR2 is FQNEAQ (reference sequence). J gave up 3 bases and V 4 bases, and 4 bases lay outside the gene matches. This CDR3 region has 15 residues. In nucleotides, the CDR3 is TGTGCCAGCAGCTCCGGGACAGGGGTTACAGATACGCAGTATTTT. Protein: CASSSGTGVTDTQYF.

The chain uses TRBV7-2 and TRBJ2-5, with D unclear. The CDR3 length is 13 residues. Germline CDR1 reads SGHTA; CDR2 reads FQGNSA. V shed 4 bases and J shed 0 bases, with 6 bases lying between them. The CDR3 coding sequence is TGTGCCAGCAGCTCAGGTTACCAAGAGACCCAGTACTTC. This encodes CASSSGYQETQYF.

The J gene is TRBJ2-3, the V gene TRBV3-1 (or the pseudogene TRBV3-2); 8 nucleotides match TRBD2. V trimming: 1 base; J trimming: 4 bases; junction bases outside the gene matches: 4. The length of the CDR3 is 15 residues. Germline CDR1 LGHDT, CDR2 YNNKEL (reference sequence). In nucleotides, the CDR3 is TGTGCCAGCAGCCAAGCGGGGGGGCCCGCAGATACGCAGTATTTT. This encodes CASSQAGGPADTQYF.

The V call is TRBV4-1, the J call TRBJ1-1; D is possibly TRBD1 (5 bases). In germline, CDR1 is MGHRA, CDR2 YSYEKL. Trimming cost V 0 bases and J 1 base, with 18 bases left between them. This CDR3 has 18 residues. The CDR3 nucleotides are TGCGCCAGCAGCCAAGAGACGCGGACCAAGGGGTCGAACACTGAAGCTTTCTTT. Residues: CASSQETRTKGSNTEAFF.